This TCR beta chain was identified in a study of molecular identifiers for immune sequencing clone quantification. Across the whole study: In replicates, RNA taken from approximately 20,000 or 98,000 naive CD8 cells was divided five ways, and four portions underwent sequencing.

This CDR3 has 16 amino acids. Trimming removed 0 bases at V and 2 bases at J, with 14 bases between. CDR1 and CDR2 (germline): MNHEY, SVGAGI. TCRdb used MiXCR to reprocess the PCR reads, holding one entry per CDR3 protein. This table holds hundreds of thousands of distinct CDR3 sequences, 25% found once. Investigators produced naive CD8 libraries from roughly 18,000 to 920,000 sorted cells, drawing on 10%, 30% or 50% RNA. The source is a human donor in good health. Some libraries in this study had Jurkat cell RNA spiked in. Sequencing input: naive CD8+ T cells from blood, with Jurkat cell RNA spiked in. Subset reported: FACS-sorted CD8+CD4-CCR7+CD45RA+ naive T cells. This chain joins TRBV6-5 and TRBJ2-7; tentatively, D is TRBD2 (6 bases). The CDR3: CASSYSNVPGAYEQYF. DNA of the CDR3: TGTGCCAGCAGTTACTCGAATGTACCGGGGGCCTACGAGCAGTACTTC.